This T cell receptor beta chain was identified in a study of cytomegalovirus exposure and HLA in healthy donors. The PCR contained 60 Vbeta and 13 Jbeta primers. TCRdb's table, derived via immunoSEQ multiplex PCR, lists solely in-frame clones and lacks some. Altogether 90,000 to 110,000 clones are present, 83% being singletons, with the ten largest covering roughly 6%. The length of the CDR3 is 14 residues. Per the germline V gene, CDR1 is SQVTM and CDR2 is ANQGSEA. The germline V and J ends were trimmed by 6 bases and 2 bases, with 15 bases remaining between them. Sequencing used PBMCs. This chain uses TRBV29-1 with TRBJ2-3; the D gene is possibly TRBD2 (6 bases). This TCR derives from a man between 18 and 35 years old in good health and CMV-seronegative. DNA of the CDR3: TGCAGCGTCTTAGAGCGGGCTAACACAGATACGCAGTATTTT. This encodes CSVLERANTDTQYF.